This entry lists 21 T cell receptor beta chains sequenced from one sample in a study of beta chain features in type 1 diabetes. The isolated RNA, all of it, was reverse transcribed, so expressed TCRB transcripts were what got sequenced. The table came from immunoSEQ multiplex PCR; TCRdb's copy has only in-frame clones and leaves some out. The sample includes a few hundred thousand clones, 14% of them seen just once. Study observations and caveats: Shorter TCRB CDR3s, moderately but significantly so, were found in Type 1 diabetes patients in all four CD4+ subsets.

These receptors lack a known antigen. Source material: naive CD4+ T cells from blood. The source is a man aged 25 to 40 with type 1 diabetes.

In its sample, this clone was seen a few times. Additional DNA sequences in this sample encode the identical CDR3. This rearrangement joins TRBV18 to TRBJ1-1, with D tentatively TRBD1 (5 bases). V was pared by 2 bases and J by 2 bases, with 6 bases between. The germline gives CDR1 KGHSH, CDR2 LQKENI. This CDR3 is built from 13 residues. CDR3 DNA sequence: TGTGCCAGCTCACCAGGGGCTAACACTGAAGCTTTCTTT. It encodes CASSPGANTEAFF.

This clone was seen more than once but under ten times. CDR3 sequence (DNA): TGTGCCTGCGAGGGGGAACAGGGCACTGAAGCTTTCTTT. It encodes CACEGEQGTEAFF. This chain joins TRBV2 and TRBJ1-1; weak D call: TRBD1 (6 bases). CDR1 is SNHLY, CDR2 FYNNEI, per germline. The CDR3 totals 13 residues. Trimming shortened V by 11 bases and J by 4 bases, and 17 bases separated the two germline ends. The whole variable domain, filled in from reference TRBV2 and TRBJ1-1, reads EPEVTQTPSHQVTQMGQEVILRCVPISNHLYFYWYRQILGQKVEFLVSFYNNEISEKSEIFDDQFSVERPDGSNFTLKIRSTKLEDSAMYFCACEGEQGTEAFFGQGTRLTVV.

This clone was counted between two and nine times. The V call is TRBV18, the J call TRBJ1-1; 8 nucleotides agree with TRBD1. V shed 2 bases and J 4 bases; nucleotides not matched to a gene: 9. Germline V lookup: CDR1 KGHSH, CDR2 LQKENI. The CDR3 contains 16 residues. CDR3: CASSPGAGGVSTEAFF. The CDR3 bases are TGTGCCAGCTCACCAGGGGCAGGGGGCGTAAGCACTGAAGCTTTCTTT.

Here the CDR3 reads CASSPTGVDEKLFF. CDR3 in DNA: TGTGCCAGCAGCCCTACAGGGGTCGATGAAAAACTGTTTTTT. The gene calls are TRBV7-9 and TRBJ1-4; the match to TRBD1 covers 7 bases. Germline CDR1 is SEHNR and CDR2 is FQNEAQ (reference sequence). The V gene end was trimmed by 5 bases and the J gene end by 6 bases; junction bases not matched to a gene: 6. The CDR3 spans 14 residues.

This clone turned up a few times. The genes are TRBV2 and TRBJ2-5; possible D gene TRBD1, 6 bases. Per the germline V gene, CDR1 is SNHLY and CDR2 is FYNNEI. The CDR3 contains 11 residues. V was trimmed by 1 base and J by 12 bases, leaving 9 bases between them. The CDR3 loop reads CASSEDRTEYF. The CDR3 DNA reads as TGTGCCAGCAGTGAAGACCGGACAGAGTACTTC.

This clone was recorded a few times. At one end, the junction sequence differs from germline, possibly due to a read error. V gene TRBV28 combines with J gene TRBJ1-1, with D hard to call. This CDR3 spans 11 amino acids. Germline V lookup: CDR1 MDHEN, CDR2 SYDVKM. For the CDR3, the DNA is TGTGCCAGCCCTTCGCGGTCGGCATTACACTTT. Its protein is CASPSRSALHF.

The genes are TRBV27 and TRBJ2-3; weak D call: TRBD1 (6 bases). Trimming stripped 2 bases from V and 6 bases from J, with 12 bases between. Germline values: CDR1 MNHEY, CDR2 SMNVEV (reference sequence). The CDR3 spans 14 residues. The CDR3: CASSLSLGADTQYF. The CDR3 DNA is TGTGCCAGCAGTTTAAGCCTGGGGGCGGATACGCAGTATTTT.

J is TRBJ2-5 and V is TRBV7-9; 8 bases map to TRBD1. Germline assignment: CDR1 SEHNR and CDR2 FQNEAQ (reference sequence). The V and J ends lost 4 bases and 3 bases, in that order; junction bases with no gene match: 4. The CDR3 is 14 residues long. DNA for the CDR3: TGTGCCAGCAGCTCATGGACAGGGAAAGAGACCCAGTACTTC. Amino acid sequence: CASSSWTGKETQYF.

V usage is TRBV25-1 and J usage is TRBJ1-1; D uncertain. Trimming took off 6 bases at V and 1 base at J, with 12 bases between the two ends. The CDR3 contains 14 residues. Germline CDR1 is MGHDK and CDR2 is SYGVNS. In DNA form, the CDR3 reads TGTGCCAGCAGAGCTGCGGGCGCGAACACTGAAGCTTTCTTT. Translated, it gives CASRAAGANTEAFF.

A few counts support this clone. This chain connects TRBV2 to TRBJ2-3, with TRBD1 matching over 10 bases. The germline gives CDR1 SNHLY, CDR2 FYNNEI. J was trimmed by 6 bases and V by 3 bases; bases with no gene match: 6. This CDR3 spans 15 amino acids. DNA of the CDR3: TGTGCCAGCAGTGATTCGGGGACAGGGGAGGATACGCAGTATTTT. As protein: CASSDSGTGEDTQYF.

This chain joins TRBV19 and TRBJ2-1; maybe TRBD2 (5 bases). The CDR3 has 15 residues. Per the germline V gene, CDR1 is LNHDA and CDR2 is SQIVND (reference sequence). V shed 8 bases and J shed 0 bases, with 14 bases lying between them. The CDR3 nucleotides are TGTGCCAGTTCTTCGACGGGGTACTCCTACAATGAGCAGTTCTTC. Its translation is CASSSTGYSYNEQFF.

This clone was found a few times. CDR3 bases: TGTGCCAGCAGTTTACCGGAAGCGGGGTACAATGAGCAGTTCTTC. Protein product: CASSLPEAGYNEQFF. The chain joins TRBV28 to TRBJ2-1, with TRBD2 matching 7 bases. V lost 2 bases and J lost 4; bases outside the gene matches: 5. Germline values: CDR1 MDHEN, CDR2 SYDVKM. The CDR3 is made up of 15 amino acids.

In this sample, this clone turned up a few times. This chain connects TRBV18 to TRBJ1-4; 9 bases are a match to TRBD1. V shed 3 bases and J 6 bases; nucleotides not matched to a gene: 2. CDR1 and CDR2 (germline): KGHSH, LQKENI. The CDR3 contains 14 residues. CDR3 nucleotide sequence: TGTGCCAGCTCACCTCGGGACAGGGATGAAAAACTGTTTTTT. Protein sequence: CASSPRDRDEKLFF.

This chain links TRBV29-1 with TRBJ2-1; unclear D gene. V lost 6 bases, J lost 2 bases, and 14 bases lay in between. The CDR3 runs 14 residues. CDR1 and CDR2 from the germline V gene are SQVTM and ANQGSEA. In nucleotides, the CDR3 is TGCAGCGTGTTTGTGGGCAGTACCTACAATGAGCAGTTCTTC. Its translation is CSVFVGSTYNEQFF.

The chain employs TRBV30 and TRBJ2-2; 7 bases align to TRBD1. The CDR3 has 15 amino acids. The V segment lost 3 bases and the J segment 1 base; nucleotides outside the gene matches: 5. The germline V gene has CDR1 GTSNPN and CDR2 SVGIG (reference sequence). The CDR3 DNA reads TGTGCCTGGAGAAAGGGGGCGGTGAACACCGGGGAGCTGTTTTTT. It translates to CAWRKGAVNTGELFF.

This clone occurred a few times. This chain links TRBV5-4 with TRBJ1-2; 7 nucleotides line up with TRBD1. CDR3 length: 17 amino acids. With 6 bases clipped from V and 5 bases from J, the junction kept 19 bases outside the gene matches. CDR1 is SGHNT, CDR2 YYREEE, per germline (reference sequence). The CDR3 loop reads CASTVDRALGPGYGYTF. CDR3 nucleotide sequence: TGTGCCAGCACCGTTGACAGGGCCTTGGGGCCTGGGTATGGCTACACCTTC.

This clone occurred a few times. V gene TRBV4-3 combines with J gene TRBJ2-2; a possible D gene is TRBD1 (9 bases). Germline CDR1 reads LGHNA; CDR2 reads YSLEER. V lost 1 base to trimming and J lost 4 bases, with 31 bases between them. The CDR3 runs 22 residues. The CDR3 sequence: CASSQVNPGQGWPGRATGELFF. The CDR3 coding sequence is TGCGCCAGCAGCCAAGTGAACCCGGGACAGGGATGGCCCGGGAGGGCCACCGGGGAGCTGTTTTTT.

V is TRBV4-2 and J is TRBJ1-1; TRBD1 aligns across 7 bases. The CDR3 loop spans 14 amino acids. Germline values: CDR1 LGHNA, CDR2 YNFKEQ. V lost 4 bases and J lost 1; bases outside the gene matches: 3. The CDR3 region is CASSPQGENTEAFF. CDR3 in DNA: TGTGCCAGCAGCCCTCAGGGGGAGAACACTGAAGCTTTCTTT.

The J gene is TRBJ1-2, the V gene TRBV25-1, with 9 nucleotides matching TRBD1. Germline V gene lookup returns CDR1 MGHDK and CDR2 SYGVNS. The junction had 7 bases not matched to a gene; V was cut back by 2 bases and J by 6 bases. The CDR3 consists of 15 residues. In DNA, the CDR3 is TGTGCCAGCAGTGAAAGGGACAGGGACCGTAATGGCTACACCTTC. Translation: CASSERDRDRNGYTF.

The chain carries TRBV7-9 and TRBJ2-7; the match to TRBD1 covers 8 bases. The CDR3 runs 12 residues. The V gene's germline CDR1 is SEHNR and CDR2 FQNEAQ (reference sequence). With V trimmed by 5 bases and J by 8 bases, 5 bases remained unmatched. This chain's CDR3 is CASSLRQGKQYF. The CDR3 DNA follows: TGTGCCAGCAGCCTCCGACAGGGGAAGCAGTACTTC.

This chain connects TRBV7-2 to TRBJ2-1; 8 positions match TRBD2. The CDR3 loop spans 15 amino acids. Per the germline V gene, CDR1 is SGHTA and CDR2 is FQGNSA. V shed 6 bases and J 7 bases; nucleotides not matched to a gene: 11. DNA for the CDR3: TGTGCCAGCAGACCAGCGGGAGTAAGAGGTAATGAGCAGTTCTTC. The encoded protein is CASRPAGVRGNEQFF. The entire variable domain, with the rest obtained from reference TRBV7-2 and TRBJ2-1, is as follows: GAGVSQSPSNKVTEKGKDVELRCDPISGHTALYWYRQSLGQGLEFLIYFQGNSAPDKSGLPSDRFSAERTGGSVSTLTIQRTQQEDSAVYLCASRPAGVRGNEQFFGPGTRLTVL.